This TCR beta chain was profiled in a study of cytomegalovirus exposure and HLA in healthy donors. Study-wide results and caveats: Versus the approximately 670-donor mean, an Asian-associated ancestry cluster reportedly showed fewer N-insertions in a later analysis. The study flagged roughly 150 TCR beta chains as cytomegalovirus-associated. Data from an earlier analysis indicated that most TCR beta V segments were productive either about 87% or about 30% of the time.

A word on this clone: The antigen is not known.

Both 60 Vbeta primers and 13 Jbeta primers went into the PCR. How the authors handled the data: In a later analysis, the count reached 80 million or so unique TCR beta chains, with approximately 10 million shared. The assay was immunoSEQ multiplex PCR, and TCRdb's table has in-frame clones only and misses some. V, J and clone size were drawn from that table, and D and trimming were deduced from the DNA. The sample carries some 150,000 clones, roughly 71% recorded once. The trim removed 2 bases at V and 7 bases at J, leaving 8 bases unmatched. The CDR3 is made up of 17 amino acids. From germline, CDR1 is SGHVS and CDR2 FNYEAQ.

The chain is built from TRBV7-6 and TRBJ2-2; 12 bases map to TRBD1. Sequencing input: PBMCs. The sequence was obtained from a middle-aged woman in good health and CMV-seronegative. DNA for the CDR3: TGTGCCAGCAGCTTAAAGGGACAGGGGGCGCAGGGCGGGGAGCTGTTTTTT. This codes for CASSLKGQGAQGGELFF.